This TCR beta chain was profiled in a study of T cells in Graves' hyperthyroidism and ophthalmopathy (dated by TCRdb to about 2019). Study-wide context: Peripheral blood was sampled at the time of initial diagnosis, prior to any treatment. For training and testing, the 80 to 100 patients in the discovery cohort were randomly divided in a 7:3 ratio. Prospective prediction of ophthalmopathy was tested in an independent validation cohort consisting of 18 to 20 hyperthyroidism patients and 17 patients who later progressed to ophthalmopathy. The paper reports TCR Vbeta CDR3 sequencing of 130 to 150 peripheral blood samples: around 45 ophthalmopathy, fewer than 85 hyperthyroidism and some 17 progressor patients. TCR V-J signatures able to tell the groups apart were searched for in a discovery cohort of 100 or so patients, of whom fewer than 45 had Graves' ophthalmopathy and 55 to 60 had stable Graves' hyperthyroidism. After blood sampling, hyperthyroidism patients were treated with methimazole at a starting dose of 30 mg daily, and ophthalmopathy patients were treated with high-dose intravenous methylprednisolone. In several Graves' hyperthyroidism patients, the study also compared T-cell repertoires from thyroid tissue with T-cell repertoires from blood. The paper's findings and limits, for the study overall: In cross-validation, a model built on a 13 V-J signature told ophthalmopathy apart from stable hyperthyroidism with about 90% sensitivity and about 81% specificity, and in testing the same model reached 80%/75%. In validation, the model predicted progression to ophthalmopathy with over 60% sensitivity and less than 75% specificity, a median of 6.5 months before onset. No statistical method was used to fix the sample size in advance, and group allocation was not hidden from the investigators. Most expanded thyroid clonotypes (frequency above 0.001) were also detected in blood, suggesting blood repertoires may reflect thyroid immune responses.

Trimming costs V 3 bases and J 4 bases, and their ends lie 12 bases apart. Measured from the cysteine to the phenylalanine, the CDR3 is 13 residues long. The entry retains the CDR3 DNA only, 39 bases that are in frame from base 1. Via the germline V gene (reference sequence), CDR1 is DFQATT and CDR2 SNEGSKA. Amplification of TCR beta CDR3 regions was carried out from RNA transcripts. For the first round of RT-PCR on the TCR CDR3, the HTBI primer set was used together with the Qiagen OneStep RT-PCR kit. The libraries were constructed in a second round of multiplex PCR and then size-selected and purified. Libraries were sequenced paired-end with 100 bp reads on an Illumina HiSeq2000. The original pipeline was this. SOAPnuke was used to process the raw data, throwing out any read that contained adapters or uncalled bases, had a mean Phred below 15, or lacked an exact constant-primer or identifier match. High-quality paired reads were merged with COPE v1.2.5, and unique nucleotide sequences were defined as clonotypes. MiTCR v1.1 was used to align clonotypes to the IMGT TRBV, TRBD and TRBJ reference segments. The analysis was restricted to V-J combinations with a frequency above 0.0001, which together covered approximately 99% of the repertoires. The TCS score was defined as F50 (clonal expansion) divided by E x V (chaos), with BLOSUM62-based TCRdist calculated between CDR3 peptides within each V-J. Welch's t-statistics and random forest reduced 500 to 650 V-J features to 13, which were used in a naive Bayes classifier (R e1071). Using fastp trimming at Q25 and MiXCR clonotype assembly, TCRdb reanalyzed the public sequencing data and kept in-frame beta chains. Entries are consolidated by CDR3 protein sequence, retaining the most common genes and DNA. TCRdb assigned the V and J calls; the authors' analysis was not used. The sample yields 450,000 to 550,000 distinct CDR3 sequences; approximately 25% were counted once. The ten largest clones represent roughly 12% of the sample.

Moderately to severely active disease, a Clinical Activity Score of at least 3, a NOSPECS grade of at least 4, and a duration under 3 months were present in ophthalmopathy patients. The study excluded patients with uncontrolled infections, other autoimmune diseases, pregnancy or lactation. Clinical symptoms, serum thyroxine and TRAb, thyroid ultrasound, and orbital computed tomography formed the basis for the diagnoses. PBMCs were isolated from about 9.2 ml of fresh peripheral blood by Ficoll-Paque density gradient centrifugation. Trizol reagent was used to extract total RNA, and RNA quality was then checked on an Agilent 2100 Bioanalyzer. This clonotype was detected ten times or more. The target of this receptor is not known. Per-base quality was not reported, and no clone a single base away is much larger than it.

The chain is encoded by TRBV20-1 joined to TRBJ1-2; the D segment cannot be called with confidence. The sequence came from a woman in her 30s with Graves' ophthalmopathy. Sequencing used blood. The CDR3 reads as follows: CSASGERTYGYTF. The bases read TGCAGTGCTAGTGGGGAGAGAACCTATGGCTACACCTTC.